A selection of T cell receptor beta chains follows, all from one sample in a study of siplizumab effects on memory and regulatory T cells. Profiled with immunoSEQ multiplex PCR; TCRdb holds only in-frame clones, not every one. This sample has 90,000 to 95,000 clones; more than 85% occur once, and the top ten carry over 5.5%. Input material: CD8+ T cells sorted from blood. The receptors were sampled from a human donor in good health. Each CDR3 is given with its conserved first and last residue. D genes are given only for firm matches. The size entry is marked missing in some rows and otherwise reads once, few, many or a size class.

clone_size: NA
j_call: TRBJ1-1
d_call: NA
v_call: TRBV7-9
cdr3_aa: CASSLEPGMNTEAFF
cdr3_nt: TGTGCCAGCAGCTTAGAACCAGGGATGAACACTGAAGCTTTCTTT

clone_size: NA
j_call: TRBJ1-2
d_call: TRBD1
v_call: TRBV6-5
cdr3_aa: CASRPGQGANYGYTF
cdr3_nt: TGTGCCAGCAGACCAGGACAGGGGGCTAACTATGGCTACACCTTC

clone_size: NA
j_call: TRBJ2-1
d_call: NA
v_call: TRBV29-1
cdr3_aa: CSVGSWGYNEQFF
cdr3_nt: TGCAGCGTTGGAAGTTGGGGGTACAATGAGCAGTTCTTC

clone_size: NA
j_call: TRBJ1-2
d_call: NA
v_call: TRBV25-1
cdr3_aa: CASRSVSSRGGGYTF
cdr3_nt: TGTGCCAGTAGGTCTGTTTCCTCACGGGGCGGCGGCTACACCTTC

clone_size: once
j_call: TRBJ2-5
d_call: NA
v_call: TRBV11-2
cdr3_aa: CASSPGTGMETQYF
cdr3_nt: TGTGCCAGCAGCCCGGGGACCGGAATGGAGACCCAGTACTTC

clone_size: few
j_call: TRBJ1-3
d_call: NA
v_call: TRBV4-1
cdr3_aa: CASSQDDNSGNTIYF
cdr3_nt: TGCGCCAGCAGCCAAGACGACAACTCTGGAAACACCATATATTTT

clone_size: NA
j_call: TRBJ1-2
d_call: NA
v_call: TRBV9
cdr3_aa: CASSAPEGGAGYGYTF
cdr3_nt: TGTGCCAGCAGCGCACCAGAGGGTGGTGCGGGGTATGGCTACACCTTC

clone_size: NA
j_call: TRBJ2-7
d_call: NA
v_call: TRBV7-9
cdr3_aa: CASSAAGGIYEQYF
cdr3_nt: TGTGCCAGCAGCGCCGCTGGGGGTATCTACGAGCAGTACTTC

clone_size: once
j_call: TRBJ2-5
d_call: TRBD2
v_call: TRBV7-9
cdr3_aa: CASSLVSGLAEETQYF
cdr3_nt: TGTGCCAGCAGCTTAGTATCTGGACTAGCGGAAGAGACCCAGTACTTC

clone_size: NA
j_call: TRBJ1-5
d_call: TRBD1
v_call: TRBV7-2
cdr3_aa: CASSESQEQGTQPQHF
cdr3_nt: TGTGCCAGCAGCGAATCCCAAGAACAGGGGACTCAGCCCCAGCATTTT

clone_size: NA
j_call: TRBJ2-7
d_call: NA
v_call: TRBV4-1
cdr3_aa: CASSPQGHLGNYEQYF
cdr3_nt: TGCGCCAGCAGCCCCCAGGGACACCTTGGGAACTACGAGCAGTACTTC

clone_size: NA
j_call: TRBJ1-2
d_call: TRBD1
v_call: TRBV13
cdr3_aa: CASSIQGQGWANVGYTF
cdr3_nt: TGTGCCAGCAGCATTCAGGGACAGGGGTGGGCAAATGTTGGCTACACCTTC

clone_size: NA
j_call: TRBJ2-7
d_call: NA
v_call: TRBV2
cdr3_aa: CASSEVPGFVSGEQYF
cdr3_nt: TGTGCCAGCAGTGAAGTACCGGGGTTCGTGTCTGGGGAGCAGTACTTC

clone_size: NA
j_call: TRBJ2-3
d_call: NA
v_call: TRBV11-2
cdr3_aa: CASSLDDPGRDTQYF
cdr3_nt: TGTGCCAGCAGCTTAGATGATCCGGGGCGAGATACGCAGTATTTT

clone_size: NA
j_call: TRBJ2-5
d_call: NA
v_call: TRBV11-2
cdr3_aa: CASSLLETQYF
cdr3_nt: TGTGCCAGCAGCTTACTGGAGACCCAGTACTTC

clone_size: NA
j_call: TRBJ1-5
d_call: NA
v_call: TRBV2
cdr3_aa: CASSEEGRRNQPQHF
cdr3_nt: TGTGCCAGCAGTGAAGAGGGACGGCGCAATCAGCCCCAGCATTTT

clone_size: once
j_call: TRBJ1-5
d_call: NA
v_call: TRBV27
cdr3_aa: CASSPLTTLNQPQHF
cdr3_nt: TGTGCCAGCAGCCCCCTGACAACGCTCAATCAGCCCCAGCATTTT

clone_size: NA
j_call: TRBJ1-1
d_call: TRBD1
v_call: TRBV4-1
cdr3_aa: CASSQGTGYMNTEAFF
cdr3_nt: TGCGCCAGCAGCCAAGGGACAGGGTATATGAACACTGAAGCTTTCTTT

clone_size: NA
j_call: TRBJ1-3
d_call: NA
v_call: TRBV9
cdr3_aa: CASSPDTNSGNTIYF
cdr3_nt: TGTGCCAGCAGCCCGGACACGAACTCTGGAAACACCATATATTTT

clone_size: NA
j_call: TRBJ1-2
d_call: NA
v_call: TRBV14
cdr3_aa: CASSQGQNYGYTF
cdr3_nt: TGTGCCAGCAGCCAGGGCCAGAACTATGGCTACACCTTC

clone_size: NA
j_call: TRBJ1-2
d_call: NA
v_call: TRBV4-2
cdr3_aa: CASSQSEPALMGEYNYGYTF
cdr3_nt: TGTGCCAGCAGCCAATCTGAGCCGGCCCTAATGGGGGAATATAACTATGGCTACACCTTC

clone_size: NA
j_call: TRBJ2-1
d_call: TRBD1
v_call: TRBV7-9
cdr3_aa: CASSTGESYNEQFF
cdr3_nt: TGTGCCAGCAGCACAGGGGAGTCCTACAATGAGCAGTTCTTC

clone_size: NA
j_call: TRBJ2-7
d_call: NA
v_call: TRBV7-3
cdr3_aa: CAGTKEFEQYF
cdr3_nt: TGTGCCGGCACGAAGGAATTCGAGCAGTACTTC

clone_size: once
j_call: TRBJ1-2
d_call: NA
v_call: TRBV19
cdr3_aa: CASSPSPGYGYTF
cdr3_nt: TGTGCCAGTAGCCCGTCGCCGGGGTATGGCTACACCTTC

clone_size: NA
j_call: TRBJ1-6
d_call: NA
v_call: TRBV4-2
cdr3_aa: CASSLTGRSSYNSPLHF
cdr3_nt: TGTGCCAGCAGCCTAACGGGGAGGAGCTCCTATAATTCACCCCTCCACTTT

clone_size: once
j_call: TRBJ1-4
d_call: NA
v_call: TRBV6-5
cdr3_aa: CASRGGRNEKLFF
cdr3_nt: TGTGCCAGCAGGGGAGGAAGGAATGAAAAACTGTTTTTT

clone_size: NA
j_call: TRBJ1-6
d_call: TRBD1
v_call: TRBV6-5
cdr3_aa: CASTPDRAGAPLHF
cdr3_nt: TGTGCCAGCACTCCCGACAGGGCAGGGGCACCCCTCCACTTT

clone_size: NA
j_call: TRBJ1-3
d_call: NA
v_call: TRBV6-5
cdr3_aa: CATRDLSGNTIYF
cdr3_nt: TGTGCCACCAGGGATCTCTCTGGAAACACCATATATTTT

clone_size: NA
j_call: TRBJ1-2
d_call: NA
v_call: TRBV5-4
cdr3_aa: CASQRQADRGYTF
cdr3_nt: TGTGCCAGCCAGAGGCAGGCAGATAGGGGCTACACCTTC

clone_size: NA
j_call: TRBJ1-3
d_call: NA
v_call: TRBV6-6
cdr3_aa: CASSPPTLGVGNTIYF
cdr3_nt: TGTGCCAGCAGTCCTCCGACTCTAGGGGTAGGAAACACCATATATTTT

clone_size: NA
j_call: TRBJ1-4
d_call: TRBD1
v_call: TRBV13
cdr3_aa: CASSLAGTGDEKLFF
cdr3_nt: TGTGCCAGCAGCTTAGCCGGGACAGGGGATGAAAAACTGTTTTTT

clone_size: NA
j_call: TRBJ1-1
d_call: NA
v_call: TRBV5-1
cdr3_aa: CASSLGGPEAFF
cdr3_nt: TGCGCCAGCAGCTTGGGAGGGCCTGAAGCTTTCTTT

clone_size: NA
j_call: TRBJ2-7
d_call: NA
v_call: TRBV27
cdr3_aa: CASSLLEGGAYEQYF
cdr3_nt: TGTGCCAGCAGTTTATTGGAAGGGGGGGCCTACGAGCAGTACTTC

clone_size: once
j_call: TRBJ1-1
d_call: NA
v_call: TRBV19
cdr3_aa: CASIMTGMNTEAFF
cdr3_nt: TGTGCCAGTATTATGACGGGCATGAACACTGAAGCTTTCTTT

clone_size: NA
j_call: TRBJ2-7
d_call: NA
v_call: TRBV18
cdr3_aa: CASSPGQGNYEQYF
cdr3_nt: TGTGCCAGCTCACCAGGTCAGGGAAACTACGAGCAGTACTTC

clone_size: NA
j_call: TRBJ1-5
d_call: TRBD1
v_call: TRBV27
cdr3_aa: CASSMTGGAGQPQHF
cdr3_nt: TGTGCCAGCAGCATGACAGGGGGCGCGGGTCAGCCCCAGCATTTT

clone_size: NA
j_call: TRBJ1-3
d_call: TRBD1
v_call: TRBV4-1
cdr3_aa: CASSQTLGQVGNTIYF
cdr3_nt: TGCGCCAGCAGCCAAACTCTGGGACAGGTTGGAAACACCATATATTTT

clone_size: NA
j_call: TRBJ2-3
d_call: NA
v_call: TRBV6-5
cdr3_aa: CASRGGLAYTDTQYF
cdr3_nt: TGTGCCAGCAGGGGGGGGCTAGCGTACACAGATACGCAGTATTTT

clone_size: NA
j_call: TRBJ1-5
d_call: NA
v_call: TRBV19
cdr3_aa: CASSNPPLGPQHF
cdr3_nt: TGTGCCAGTAGTAATCCCCCTCTGGGGCCCCAGCATTTT

clone_size: NA
j_call: TRBJ1-2
d_call: NA
v_call: TRBV7-9
cdr3_aa: CASSSGQRPVGYTF
cdr3_nt: TGTGCCAGCAGCTCCGGACAGAGACCTGTCGGCTACACCTTC

clone_size: NA
j_call: TRBJ2-1
d_call: TRBD2
v_call: TRBV4-2
cdr3_aa: CASSPLGREYLYNEQFF
cdr3_nt: TGTGCCAGCAGCCCATTAGGGCGGGAGTATCTCTACAATGAGCAGTTCTTC

clone_size: NA
j_call: TRBJ1-1
d_call: NA
v_call: TRBV15
cdr3_aa: CATSRADTSNTEAFF
cdr3_nt: TGTGCCACCAGCAGAGCGGACACGTCGAACACTGAAGCTTTCTTT

clone_size: NA
j_call: TRBJ1-2
d_call: TRBD1
v_call: TRBV6-1
cdr3_aa: CASSEVAGQGYGYTF
cdr3_nt: TGTGCCAGCAGTGAAGTAGCGGGACAGGGGTATGGCTACACCTTC

clone_size: NA
j_call: TRBJ2-1
d_call: TRBD2
v_call: TRBV4-3
cdr3_aa: CASSQETSGSGNEQFF
cdr3_nt: TGCGCCAGCAGCCAGGAGACTAGCGGGAGTGGAAATGAGCAGTTCTTC

clone_size: NA
j_call: TRBJ2-7
d_call: TRBD1
v_call: TRBV11-2
cdr3_aa: CASSLGQGAYEQYF
cdr3_nt: TGTGCCAGCAGCTTAGGACAGGGGGCCTACGAGCAGTACTTC

clone_size: NA
j_call: TRBJ1-1
d_call: NA
v_call: TRBV9
cdr3_aa: CASRGLNTEAFF
cdr3_nt: TGTGCCAGCAGAGGATTGAACACTGAAGCTTTCTTT

clone_size: NA
j_call: TRBJ1-5
d_call: NA
v_call: TRBV4-1
cdr3_aa: CASSQEGRVGQPQHF
cdr3_nt: TGCGCCAGCAGCCAAGAAGGCAGGGTTGGTCAGCCCCAGCATTTT

clone_size: NA
j_call: TRBJ2-5
d_call: TRBD1
v_call: TRBV7-9
cdr3_aa: CASSSSGTGETQYF
cdr3_nt: TGTGCCAGCAGCTCCTCCGGGACAGGGGAGACCCAGTACTTC

clone_size: NA
j_call: TRBJ2-3
d_call: NA
v_call: TRBV2
cdr3_aa: CASSGYRDLAADTQYF
cdr3_nt: TGTGCCAGCAGTGGATACAGGGATCTTGCGGCAGATACGCAGTATTTT

clone_size: NA
j_call: TRBJ2-3
d_call: NA
v_call: TRBV5-1
cdr3_aa: CASSYIAVSTDTQYF
cdr3_nt: TGCGCCAGCAGCTATATAGCGGTTAGCACAGATACGCAGTATTTT

clone_size: NA
j_call: TRBJ1-6
d_call: NA
v_call: TRBV28
cdr3_aa: CASSLTGNSPLHF
cdr3_nt: TGTGCCAGCAGTTTAACGGGTAATTCACCCCTCCACTTT

clone_size: NA
j_call: TRBJ2-7
d_call: TRBD2
v_call: TRBV28
cdr3_aa: CASSEGLASSYEQYF
cdr3_nt: TGTGCCAGCAGCGAGGGACTAGCCAGCTCCTACGAGCAGTACTTC

clone_size: NA
j_call: TRBJ1-5
d_call: NA
v_call: TRBV9
cdr3_aa: CASSVDGNQPQHF
cdr3_nt: TGTGCCAGCAGCGTCGATGGTAATCAGCCCCAGCATTTT

clone_size: NA
j_call: TRBJ2-1
d_call: NA
v_call: TRBV19
cdr3_aa: CASSIVRGHNEQFF
cdr3_nt: TGTGCCAGTAGTATAGTTAGGGGCCACAATGAGCAGTTCTTC

clone_size: once
j_call: TRBJ1-2
d_call: NA
v_call: TRBV4-2
cdr3_aa: CASSQDLEQPNGYGYTF
cdr3_nt: TGTGCCAGCAGCCAAGATCTCGAACAGCCTAATGGCTATGGCTACACCTTC

clone_size: NA
j_call: TRBJ2-7
d_call: NA
v_call: TRBV25-1
cdr3_aa: CASSEGYSYEQYF
cdr3_nt: TGTGCCAGCAGTGAAGGGTACAGTTACGAGCAGTACTTC

clone_size: NA
j_call: TRBJ1-5
d_call: NA
v_call: TRBV30
cdr3_aa: CAWSAGLNSNQPQHF
cdr3_nt: TGTGCCTGGAGCGCGGGACTTAATAGCAATCAGCCCCAGCATTTT